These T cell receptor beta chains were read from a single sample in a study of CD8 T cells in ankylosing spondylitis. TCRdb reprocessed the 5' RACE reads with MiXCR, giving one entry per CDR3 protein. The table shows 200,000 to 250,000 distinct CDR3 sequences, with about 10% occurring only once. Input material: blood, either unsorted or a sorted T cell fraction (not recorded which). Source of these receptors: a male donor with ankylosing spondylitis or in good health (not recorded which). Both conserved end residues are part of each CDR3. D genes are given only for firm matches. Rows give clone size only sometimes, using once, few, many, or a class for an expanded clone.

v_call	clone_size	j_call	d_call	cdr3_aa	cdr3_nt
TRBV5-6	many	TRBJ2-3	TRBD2	CASSLKAGGTDTQYF	TGTGCCAGCAGCTTAAAAGCGGGGGGCACAGATACGCAGTATTTT
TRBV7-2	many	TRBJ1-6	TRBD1	CASSLARGQANLHF	TGTGCCAGCAGCTTAGCCAGAGGACAGGCAAACCTCCACTTT
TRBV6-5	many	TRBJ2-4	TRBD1	CASSYRWGGQGGNIQYF	TGTGCCAGCAGTTACCGGTGGGGCGGACAGGGGGGAAACATTCAGTACTTC
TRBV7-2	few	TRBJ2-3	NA	CASSWATDTQYF	TGTGCCAGCTCCTGGGCCACAGATACGCAGTATTTT
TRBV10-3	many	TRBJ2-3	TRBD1	CAISKDREGGTDTQYF	TGTGCCATCAGTAAGGACAGGGAAGGTGGCACAGATACGCAGTATTTT
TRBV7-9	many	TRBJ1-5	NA	CASSLDSSNQPQHF	TGTGCCAGCAGCTTAGACAGTAGCAATCAGCCCCAGCATTTT
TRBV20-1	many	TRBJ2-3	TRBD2	CSARDGEGYTDTQYF	TGCAGTGCTAGAGATGGGGAGGGGTACACAGATACGCAGTATTTT
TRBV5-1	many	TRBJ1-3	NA	CASSLGGYSGNTIYF	TGCGCCAGCAGCTTGGGAGGTTACTCTGGAAACACCATATATTTT
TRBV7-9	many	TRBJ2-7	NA	CASSSRTAPREQYF	TGTGCCAGCAGCTCCAGGACCGCCCCACGGGAGCAGTACTTC
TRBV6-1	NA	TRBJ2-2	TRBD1	CASSPTGRDTGELFF	TGTGCCAGCAGCCCGACAGGGCGGGACACCGGGGAGCTGTTTTTT
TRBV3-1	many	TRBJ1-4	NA	CASSPSTGQNEKLFF	TGTGCCAGCAGTCCCTCGACGGGCCAGAATGAAAAACTGTTTTTT
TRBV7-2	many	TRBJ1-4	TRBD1	CASSLKSGGDEKLFF	TGTGCCAGCAGCTTAAAGTCAGGGGGCGATGAAAAACTGTTTTTT
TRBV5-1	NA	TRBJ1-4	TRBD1	CASSLGGQGPYNEKLFF	TGCGCCAGCAGCCTGGGAGGACAGGGCCCTTATAATGAAAAACTGTTTTTT
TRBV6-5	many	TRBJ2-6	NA	CASSYRSGANVLTF	TGTGCCAGCAGTTACCGTTCTGGGGCCAACGTCCTGACTTTC
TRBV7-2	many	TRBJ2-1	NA	CASSLGGVSYNEQFF	TGTGCCAGCAGCTTAGGGGGGGTCTCCTACAATGAGCAGTTCTTC
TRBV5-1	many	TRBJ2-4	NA	CASSWGGQETGIQYF	TGCGCCAGCAGCTGGGGGGGACAGGAAACGGGCATTCAGTACTTC
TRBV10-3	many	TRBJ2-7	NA	CAIRFAGDAYEQYF	TGTGCCATCAGATTCGCAGGAGACGCCTACGAGCAGTACTTC
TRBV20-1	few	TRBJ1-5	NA	CSARVNRASEPQHF	TGCAGTGCTAGAGTAAACAGGGCTTCGGAGCCCCAGCATTTT
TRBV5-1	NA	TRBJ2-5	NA	CASSAGAEETQYF	TGCGCCAGCTCCGCGGGGGCCGAGGAGACCCAGTACTTC
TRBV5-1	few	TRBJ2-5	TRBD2	CASSDGGAQETQYF	TGCGCCAGCAGCGACGGGGGGGCCCAAGAGACCCAGTACTTC
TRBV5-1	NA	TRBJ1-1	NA	CASSLDEAENTEAFF	TGCGCCAGCAGCTTGGATGAGGCGGAAAACACTGAAGCTTTCTTT
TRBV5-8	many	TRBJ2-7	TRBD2	CASSTGLAYEQYF	TGTGCCAGCAGCACGGGACTAGCCTACGAGCAGTACTTC
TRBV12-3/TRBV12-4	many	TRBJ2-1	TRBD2	CASSLPGGGSYNEQFF	TGTGCCAGCAGTTTGCCGGGAGGTGGATCCTACAATGAGCAGTTCTTC
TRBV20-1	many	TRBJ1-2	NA	CSASSPLGGETGYTF	TGCAGTGCTAGTAGCCCTCTGGGAGGGGAAACTGGCTACACCTTC